Listed below are T cell receptor beta chains from one sample, sequenced in a study of blood T cell repertoires in COVID-19. Libraries were prepared by immunoSEQ multiplex PCR; TCRdb keeps only in-frame clonotypes and omits some of them. The sample consists of more than 110,000 clones, 80% to 85% of them appearing once. The specimen was peripheral blood. The receptor source for this set is a human donor in a cohort sampled during active COVID-19. Both conserved end residues are part of each CDR3. The D gene is left open where the match is weak. A row's size may be missing; if present it is once, few, many or a size class.

>NA|TRBJ2-7|TRBV6-5|NA
CASSQTGTEQYF
TGTGCCAGCAGCCAAACAGGGACCGAGCAGTACTTC
>NA|TRBJ2-5|TRBV9|NA
CASSVAGMQETQYF
TGTGCCAGCAGCGTGGCAGGGATGCAAGAGACCCAGTACTTC
>NA|TRBJ2-1|TRBV27|NA
CASSLRTDLGEQFF
TGTGCCAGCAGTCTGCGGACAGATTTGGGTGAGCAGTTCTTC
>NA|TRBJ2-7|TRBV2|NA
CASSGRLGSYEQYF
TGTGCCAGCAGTGGTAGACTAGGCTCCTACGAGCAGTACTTC
>NA|TRBJ1-1|TRBV3-1/TRBV3-2|TRBD1
CASSRTGSLNTEAFF
TGTGCCAGCAGCCGGACAGGTAGTTTGAACACTGAAGCTTTCTTT
>few|TRBJ1-5|TRBV28|TRBD1
CASSKPGTASQPQHF
TGTGCCAGCAGCAAACCTGGGACAGCCAGCCAGCCCCAGCATTTT
>NA|TRBJ2-7|TRBV6-6|NA
CASRPTGSEQYF
TGTGCCAGCAGACCAACAGGGTCCGAGCAGTACTTC
>NA|TRBJ1-1|TRBV4-1|NA
CASSQWTMNTEAFF
TGCGCCAGCAGCCAATGGACAATGAACACTGAAGCTTTCTTT
>NA|TRBJ1-4|TRBV30|NA
CAWSNGGGTNEKLFF
TGTGCCTGGAGTAATGGGGGGGGAACTAATGAAAAACTGTTTTTT
>NA|TRBJ1-2|TRBV13|NA
CASNNRGARYGYTF
TGTGCCAGCAACAACCGGGGGGCGCGCTATGGCTACACCTTC
>NA|TRBJ1-3|TRBV6-5|NA
CASKVGGPGNTIYF
TGTGCCAGCAAGGTCGGAGGACCTGGAAACACCATATATTTT
>few|TRBJ2-1|TRBV9|TRBD2
CASHSGGEYNEQFF
TGTGCCAGTCATAGCGGGGGGGAGTACAATGAGCAGTTCTTC
>once|TRBJ1-4|TRBV3-1/TRBV3-2|NA
CASSFRGADEKLFF
TGTGCCAGCAGCTTCCGGGGGGCAGATGAAAAACTGTTTTTT
>NA|TRBJ1-1|TRBV28|NA
CASSLPRGGTEAFF
TGTGCCAGCAGTCTCCCGAGGGGGGGAACTGAAGCTTTCTTT
>once|TRBJ1-6|TRBV5-1|NA
CASSLSRSPVDTVNSPLHF
TGCGCCAGCAGCCTAAGCCGATCCCCCGTGGACACGGTGAATTCACCCCTCCACTTT
>NA|TRBJ1-4|TRBV6-5|TRBD1
CASSYLGTGDEKLFF
TGTGCCAGCAGTTACTTGGGGACAGGGGATGAAAAACTGTTTTTT
>NA|TRBJ2-1|TRBV9|NA
CASSIPPENEQFF
TGTGCCAGCAGCATCCCGCCGGAGAATGAGCAGTTCTTC
>NA|TRBJ1-2|TRBV13|TRBD1
CASSLPTGGPGYTF
TGTGCCAGCAGCCTCCCGACAGGGGGGCCTGGCTACACCTTC
>NA|TRBJ2-3|TRBV7-9|TRBD2
CASSRPGTSGGPAPDTQYF
TGTGCCAGCAGCAGACCCGGGACTAGCGGGGGGCCCGCCCCAGATACGCAGTATTTT
>NA|TRBJ2-3|TRBV2|TRBD1
CASGTGLEDTQYF
TGTGCCAGCGGGACAGGGCTTGAAGATACGCAGTATTTT
>once|TRBJ2-4|TRBV11-2|NA
CASSLDRAKNIQYF
TGTGCCAGCAGCTTGGACAGAGCCAAAAACATTCAGTACTTC
>NA|TRBJ2-1|TRBV7-2|TRBD2
CASSLFMAGGGEQFF
TGTGCCAGCAGCTTATTCATGGCGGGGGGCGGTGAGCAGTTCTTC